This is a list of T cell receptor beta chains from one sample in a study of CD8+ T cells in alopecia areata. Here immunoSEQ multiplex PCR was the method, and the copy in TCRdb shows in-frame clones only, minus some. Of over 150,000 clones listed, roughly 59% are singletons. The material sequenced was CD4+ T cells sorted from blood, taken at week 0. These receptors were taken from a human donor with alopecia areata. Both conserved end residues are part of each CDR3. The D gene is left open where the match is weak. Clone size is not always given. Where it is, it says once, few, many or a class for expanded clones.

>-|TRBJ2-3|TRBV29-1|TRBD2
CSVGPLAGDGTDTQYF
TGCAGCGTGGGGCCCTTAGCGGGGGACGGCACAGATACGCAGTATTTT
>once|TRBJ1-5|TRBV27|-
CASSFYINQPQHF
TGTGCCAGCAGTTTTTATATTAATCAGCCCCAGCATTTT
>-|TRBJ1-1|TRBV29-1|-
CSVRAGRAFF
TGCAGCGTTAGGGCAGGGCGTGCTTTCTTT
>-|TRBJ2-3|TRBV5-1|-
CASSSTSTDTQYF
TGCGCCAGCAGCTCGACTAGCACAGATACGCAGTATTTT
>-|TRBJ1-1|TRBV2|-
CASTGPIREAFF
TGTGCCAGCACGGGACCAATACGTGAAGCTTTCTTT
>few|TRBJ1-1|TRBV29-1|-
CSVEGQSNTEAFF
TGCAGCGTTGAAGGGCAAAGCAACACTGAAGCTTTCTTT
>few|TRBJ2-5|TRBV5-6|-
CASSFSWQETQYF
TGTGCCAGCAGCTTTTCGTGGCAAGAGACCCAGTACTTC
>few|TRBJ1-2|TRBV5-6|-
CASSLAMQGDYGYTF
TGTGCCAGCAGCTTGGCCATGCAGGGAGACTATGGCTACACCTTC
>-|TRBJ1-1|TRBV4-3|-
CASSQVWRGTEAFF
TGCGCCAGCAGCCAAGTATGGAGGGGCACTGAAGCTTTCTTT
>-|TRBJ2-5|TRBV5-1|-
CASSIGDGQETQYF
TGCGCCAGCAGCATCGGGGACGGCCAAGAGACCCAGTACTTC
>-|TRBJ2-6|TRBV6-5|-
CASSYETAGANVLTF
TGTGCCAGCAGTTACGAGACAGCTGGGGCCAACGTCCTGACTTTC
>-|TRBJ1-1|TRBV9|-
CASSVSAGRDTEAFF
TGTGCCAGCAGCGTGTCTGCAGGGAGGGACACTGAAGCTTTCTTT
>-|TRBJ2-2|TRBV30|-
CAWRGATNTGELFF
TGTGCCTGGAGGGGGGCTACGAACACCGGGGAGCTGTTTTTT
>-|TRBJ1-5|TRBV7-2|-
CASSLEWMAGNNQPQHF
TGTGCCAGCAGCTTAGAGTGGATGGCAGGAAATAATCAGCCCCAGCATTTT
>few|TRBJ1-1|TRBV5-1|-
CASSLAGGVSMNTEAFF
TGCGCCAGCAGCTTGGCCGGGGGAGTTTCGATGAACACTGAAGCTTTCTTT
>-|TRBJ2-7|TRBV10-3|-
CAISPELVLGRGSYEQYF
TGTGCCATCAGTCCCGAATTGGTCCTGGGAAGGGGATCCTACGAGCAGTACTTC
>-|TRBJ2-7|TRBV29-1|-
CSVGAALHEQYF
TGCAGCGTCGGGGCCGCCCTTCACGAGCAGTACTTC
>-|TRBJ2-7|TRBV29-1|-
CSVVGAAAYEQYF
TGCAGCGTTGTGGGGGCTGCCGCTTACGAGCAGTACTTC
>-|TRBJ2-7|TRBV29-1|-
CSVGDNYEQYF
TGCAGCGTTGGGGACAATTACGAGCAGTACTTC
>-|TRBJ1-4|TRBV15|TRBD1
CATSRDRGGANEKLFF
TGTGCCACCAGCAGAGACAGGGGGGGAGCGAATGAAAAACTGTTTTTT
>few|TRBJ2-7|TRBV29-1|-
CSVGQGRYEQYF
TGCAGCGTTGGTCAGGGACGCTACGAGCAGTACTTC
>-|TRBJ2-2|TRBV9|-
CASSVLGAGTGELFF
TGTGCCAGCAGCGTACTCGGGGCGGGCACCGGGGAGCTGTTTTTT
>-|TRBJ1-1|TRBV29-1|-
CSVVGVSNTEAFF
TGCAGCGTTGTTGGGGTTTCGAACACTGAAGCTTTCTTT
>-|TRBJ1-3|TRBV29-1|-
CSAGTRGSGNTIYF
TGCAGCGCTGGGACGCGTGGCTCTGGAAACACCATATATTTT
>-|TRBJ2-7|TRBV29-1|TRBD2
CSVARLAGGLHYEQYF
TGCAGCGTCGCCCGCTTAGCGGGGGGCCTTCATTACGAGCAGTACTTC
>-|TRBJ2-2|TRBV7-3|-
CASSFLDRNTGELFF
TGTGCCAGCAGCTTCTTGGACAGGAACACCGGGGAGCTGTTTTTT
>-|TRBJ2-1|TRBV6-5|-
CASSPRLANYNEQFF
TGTGCCAGCAGTCCTCGGCTAGCCAATTACAATGAGCAGTTCTTC